A selection of T cell receptor beta chains follows, all from one sample in a study of blood T cell repertoires in COVID-19. TCRdb's table, derived via immunoSEQ multiplex PCR, lists solely in-frame clones and lacks some. The data show about 230,000 clones, over 65% seen once. Sequencing was performed on peripheral blood. Receptors were obtained from a woman between 65 and 79 years old with active or convalescent COVID-19. Each CDR3 is given with its conserved first and last residue. The D gene is left open where the match is weak. The size field is filled for only some rows; it gives once, few, many or a size class.

j_call v_call d_call clone_size cdr3_aa cdr3_nt
TRBJ1-5 TRBV3-1/TRBV3-2 NA NA CASSQDATAGQPQHF TGTGCCAGCAGCCAAGATGCCACAGCGGGTCAGCCCCAGCATTTT
TRBJ2-3 TRBV3-1/TRBV3-2 NA NA CASSPDWGTDTQYF TGTGCCAGCAGCCCGGACTGGGGCACAGATACGCAGTATTTT
TRBJ2-1 TRBV12-2 NA NA CASRLEGSLAGVSYNEQFF TGTGCAAGTCGCTTAGAAGGTAGTTTGGCGGGAGTATCCTACAATGAGCAGTTCTTC
TRBJ1-2 TRBV29-1 NA NA CSVEGQKSSHYGYTF TGCAGCGTTGAAGGACAGAAGAGCTCACACTATGGCTACACCTTC
TRBJ1-3 TRBV18 TRBD1 NA CASSPRGQASSGNTIYF TGTGCCAGCTCACCAAGGGGACAGGCTTCCTCTGGAAACACCATATATTTT
TRBJ1-6 TRBV7-3 TRBD1 NA CASSLLGTENSPLHF TGTGCCAGCAGCTTACTCGGGACAGAGAATTCACCCCTCCACTTT
TRBJ1-2 TRBV7-3 TRBD1 NA CASSHGTAYGYTF TGTGCCAGCAGCCACGGGACAGCCTATGGCTACACCTTC
TRBJ2-5 TRBV5-1 TRBD2 once CASSHGTSGEETQYF TGCGCCAGCAGTCACGGGACTAGCGGTGAAGAGACCCAGTACTTC
TRBJ1-2 TRBV6-2/TRBV6-3 TRBD1 NA CASSYSGGGTGYGYTF TGTGCCAGCAGTTACTCGGGAGGAGGGACAGGATATGGCTACACCTTC
TRBJ2-7 TRBV18 NA NA CASSPLQNSYEQYF TGTGCCAGCTCACCATTGCAGAACTCCTACGAGCAGTACTTC
TRBJ1-1 TRBV4-1 TRBD1 NA CASSRPGQASYTEAFF TGCGCCAGCAGCCGGCCGGGACAGGCGTCATACACTGAAGCTTTCTTT
TRBJ2-3 TRBV5-1 NA NA CASSWAGAGDTQYF TGCGCCAGCAGCTGGGCGGGGGCTGGAGATACGCAGTATTTT
TRBJ1-1 TRBV30 NA once CAWTAGGWDTEAFF TGTGCCTGGACGGCGGGGGGATGGGACACTGAAGCTTTCTTT
TRBJ2-1 TRBV6-2/TRBV6-3 NA NA CASSYSGVGSYNEQFF TGTGCCAGCAGTTATAGCGGCGTTGGCTCCTACAATGAGCAGTTCTTC
TRBJ2-1 TRBV11-3 TRBD2 NA CASSLRAGVYNEQFF TGTGCCAGCAGCTTGCGGGCGGGGGTCTACAATGAGCAGTTCTTC
TRBJ1-5 TRBV19 NA NA CATQLWSDSNQPQHF TGTGCCACACAGCTTTGGTCGGATAGCAATCAGCCCCAGCATTTT
TRBJ2-7 TRBV7-2 NA NA CASSLSKLPNYEQYF TGTGCCAGCAGCTTAAGCAAGCTCCCAAACTACGAGCAGTACTTC
TRBJ1-1 TRBV6-5 NA NA CASHRVGRGTEAFF TGTGCCAGCCACCGGGTTGGGAGGGGCACTGAAGCTTTCTTT
TRBJ1-1 TRBV6-5 NA NA CASSPQGMNTEAFF TGTGCCAGCAGTCCACAGGGCATGAACACTGAAGCTTTCTTT
TRBJ2-7 TRBV6-5 TRBD1 NA CASTGQTAYEQYF TGTGCCAGCACGGGACAGACCGCCTACGAGCAGTACTTC
TRBJ2-1 TRBV27 NA NA CASSRGLVYNEQFF TGTGCCAGCAGCAGGGGTCTCGTTTACAATGAGCAGTTCTTC
TRBJ2-3 TRBV4-3 NA once CASSQEWAGDLTDTQYF TGCGCCAGCAGCCAAGAATGGGCAGGGGACCTCACAGATACGCAGTATTTT
TRBJ1-1 TRBV11-2 NA NA CASSSGAAPLNTEAFF TGTGCCAGCAGCAGCGGGGCGGCCCCTTTGAACACTGAAGCTTTCTTT
TRBJ1-4 TRBV4-2 NA NA CASSQDPWGGAGINEKLFF TGTGCCAGCAGCCAAGACCCCTGGGGGGGCGCGGGAATAAATGAAAAACTGTTTTTT
TRBJ1-2 TRBV5-1 NA once CARSPGGGGANYGYTF TGCGCCCGCAGCCCGGGCGGGGGGGGAGCTAACTATGGCTACACCTTC
TRBJ2-7 TRBV7-2 TRBD2 NA CASSLDEVAGGIGQYF TGTGCCAGCAGCTTAGACGAGGTAGCGGGGGGGATCGGGCAGTACTTC
TRBJ1-1 TRBV7-8 NA few CASSLIQPNTEAFF TGTGCCAGCAGCTTAATACAGCCGAACACTGAAGCTTTCTTT
TRBJ1-5 TRBV7-2 NA NA CASSPDFHSNQPQHF TGTGCCAGCAGCCCCGACTTCCATAGCAATCAGCCCCAGCATTTT
TRBJ2-3 TRBV7-8 TRBD2 NA CASSLFSSGDTDTQYF TGTGCCAGCAGCTTATTCTCTAGCGGGGATACAGATACGCAGTATTTT
TRBJ1-6 TRBV27 NA NA CASSSTGNSPLHF TGTGCCAGCAGTTCTACAGGGAATTCACCCCTCCACTTT
TRBJ1-2 TRBV6-1 NA NA CASSLAGYGYTF TGTGCCAGCAGTTTGGCAGGGTATGGCTACACCTTC
TRBJ2-7 TRBV27 NA NA CASSLEGLAGEQYF TGTGCCAGCAGTTTAGAGGGCTTGGCGGGCGAGCAGTACTTC
TRBJ2-3 TRBV7-9 NA NA CASSIAAATDTQYF TGTGCCAGCAGTATAGCGGCCGCCACAGATACGCAGTATTTT
TRBJ1-1 TRBV18 NA few CASSNRFEAFF TGTGCCAGCTCAAATAGATTTGAAGCTTTCTTT
TRBJ2-2 TRBV13 NA few CASSITTGELFF TGTGCCAGCAGCATTACAACCGGGGAGCTGTTTTTT
TRBJ1-2 TRBV30 TRBD1 once CAWSETGTDGYTF TGTGCCTGGAGTGAGACAGGGACGGATGGCTACACCTTC
TRBJ2-2 TRBV5-1 TRBD1 NA CASSLGRGTGELFF TGCGCCAGCAGCTTGGGCAGGGGGACCGGGGAGCTGTTTTTT
TRBJ1-2 TRBV18 NA NA CASSPPSRTQSYGYTF TGTGCCAGCTCACCACCGAGTAGGACACAATCTTATGGCTACACCTTC
TRBJ2-3 TRBV3-1/TRBV3-2 TRBD2 few CASSSTSGSADTQYF TGTGCCAGCAGTTCCACTAGCGGGAGCGCAGATACGCAGTATTTT
TRBJ2-1 TRBV11-2 TRBD2 NA CASSSPGRAAEQFF TGTGCCAGCAGCTCGCCAGGGAGGGCGGCTGAGCAGTTCTTC
TRBJ2-7 TRBV5-4 TRBD2 once CASSTQRGPYEQYF TGTGCCAGCAGCACACAGCGGGGCCCCTACGAGCAGTACTTC
TRBJ2-3 TRBV6-1 TRBD1 few CASSEVGKKTGSLADTQYF TGTGCCAGCAGTGAAGTTGGGAAAAAGACAGGGAGTTTGGCAGATACGCAGTATTTT